This T cell receptor (beta chain) was captured by sequencing in a study of cytomegalovirus exposure and HLA in healthy donors. Findings and limits, study-wide: In vitro work confirmed that three CMV-associated chains recognize CMV antigens.

The CDR3 is 14 residues long. After removal of 4 bases from V and 1 base from J, the junction contained 4 bases not matched to a gene. CDR1 and CDR2 from the germline V gene are SGDLS and YYNGEE. PCR used 60 Vbeta primers and 13 Jbeta primers. Here immunoSEQ multiplex PCR was the method, and the copy in TCRdb shows in-frame clones only, minus some. This sample carries some 150,000 clones, roughly 80% of them seen once, and the ten largest clones take 1.6%. As regards this clone: Antigen specificity is unknown.

Sequencing input: PBMCs. The receptor comes from a female donor in good health and CMV-seronegative. The chain joins TRBV9 to TRBJ2-5; TRBD1 matches 7 bases. The CDR3 nucleotides are TGTGCCAGCAGCACACAGGGGACCCAAGAGACCCAGTACTTC. This gives the protein CASSTQGTQETQYF. The whole variable domain, remainder taken from reference TRBV9 and TRBJ2-5, is DSGVTQTPKHLITATGQRVTLRCSPRSGDLSVYWYQQSLDQGLQFLIQYYNGEERAKGNILERFSAQQFPDLHSELNLSSLELGDSALYFCASSTQGTQETQYFGPGTRLLVL.